The 24 T cell receptor beta chains reported below all come from one sample, sequenced in a study of blood T cells in healthy people across ages (dated by TCRdb to 2014 to 2015). The library relied on 5' RACE. The second PCR ran for roughly 7 to 12 cycles and used a J-beta primer mix along with a sample-barcoded 5' primer. TCRdb reanalyzed the raw reads on its own, using fastp at Q25 for trimming and MiXCR for clone calling, and kept in-frame beta chains. Rows are combined by CDR3 protein, so each entry shows the most common genes and DNA. The sample table lists fewer than 2 million distinct CDR3 sequences, 35% to 50% of them with a count of one. The ten most abundant clones make up roughly 23% of the sample. Sequenced: blood. These receptors were taken from a human donor in good health.

This clonotype appeared once. V is TRBV20-1 and J is TRBJ2-3; 10 positions agree with TRBD2. V gave up 6 bases and J gave up 7 bases; unmatched junction bases: 16. The CDR3 has 16 amino acids. Germline V gene lookup returns CDR1 DFQATT and CDR2 SNEGSKA (reference sequence). CDR3 in DNA: TGCAGTGCGTTCCCGGAGGTAGCGGGGGGTTATTATACGCAGTATTTT. Encoded protein: CSAFPEVAGGYYTQYF.

The chain joins TRBV6-5 to TRBJ1-2; 10 bases line up with TRBD1. Germline values: CDR1 MNHEY, CDR2 SVGAGI. The V segment lost 2 bases and the J segment 7 bases; nucleotides outside the gene matches: 1. The CDR3 has 13 residues. The CDR3: CASSYDRGPGYTF. Here the CDR3 DNA reads TGTGCCAGCAGTTACGACAGGGGGCCTGGCTACACCTTC.

Concerning this clonotype: A read error may account for a junction end that differs from germline. The chain combines TRBV4-3 with TRBJ2-1; 9 bases match TRBD2. Germline V gives CDR1 LGHNA, CDR2 YSLEER. The CDR3 consists of 16 residues. CDR3 in DNA: TGCGCCAGCAGCCAAGAGATTAGCGGGGGCTACAATGAGCGGTTCTTC. Translating it yields CASSQEISGGYNERFF.

This chain uses TRBV5-1 with TRBJ1-6; 8 bases match TRBD1. V lost 4 bases, J lost 9 bases, and 9 bases stayed unmatched. There are 15 residues in the CDR3. Germline V lookup: CDR1 SGHRS, CDR2 YFSETQ. Here the CDR3 reads CASSRGQGVRSPLHF. CDR3 bases: TGCGCCAGCAGCAGAGGACAGGGTGTCCGTTCACCCCTCCACTTT.

This chain uses TRBV5-1 with TRBJ2-4; D not certain. The V gene lost 0 bases and the J gene lost 0 bases, with 7 bases spanning the gap. The CDR3 length is 15 residues. Looked up from germline, CDR1 is SGHRS and CDR2 is YFSETQ. The CDR3 DNA follows: TGCGCCAGCAGCTTGGTAAGATTAGCCAAAAACATTCAGTACTTC. Protein sequence: CASSLVRLAKNIQYF.

The V and J genes are TRBV5-1 and TRBJ1-1; D is ambiguous. Germline loops: CDR1 SGHRS, CDR2 YFSETQ. V was shortened by 1 base and J by 6 bases, with 13 bases between the two germline ends. The CDR3 covers 14 residues. CDR3 nucleotides: TGCGCCAGCAGCTTGACAGAAGAACCGCCTGAAGCTTTCTTT. This encodes CASSLTEEPPEAFF.

This clonotype was picked up one time. The CDR3 nucleotides read TGCGCCAGCAGCCAAGACAACTCAGCGGGCAATGAGCAGTTCTTC. Encoded protein: CASSQDNSAGNEQFF. The gene calls are TRBV4-1 and TRBJ2-1; D is possibly TRBD2 (6 bases). The germline V gene has CDR1 MGHRA and CDR2 YSYEKL. Trimming cost V 0 bases and J 6 bases, with 12 bases left between them. The CDR3 extends over 15 amino acids.

This clonotype was seen a few times. The chain joins TRBV29-1 to TRBJ2-7; 8 bases fit TRBD1. The J segment lost 2 bases and the V segment lost 1 base, leaving 4 bases of the junction unmatched. Germline V gene lookup returns CDR1 SQVTM and CDR2 ANQGSEA. The CDR3 sequence is 14 residues long. This CDR3 is CSVEGTGRPYEQYF. The DNA of the CDR3 is TGCAGCGTTGAAGGGACAGGGAGGCCCTACGAGCAGTACTTC.

The chain carries TRBV14 and TRBJ2-5, with D possibly TRBD2 on 5 matching bases. With 7 bases removed from V and 11 bases from J, the gap between germline ends came to 14 bases. The germline CDR1 and CDR2 sequences are SGHDN and FVKESK. CDR3 length: 11 amino acids. CDR3 in DNA: TGTGCCAGCAACCAGAGGACTGCTCAGTACTTC. Its protein is CASNQRTAQYF.

The chain carries TRBV12-3 or TRBV12-4 and TRBJ2-3, with D perhaps TRBD2 (6 bases). The V end lost 3 bases, the J end lost 0 bases, and 19 bases lay between the germline ends. The CDR3 contains 18 residues. Here the CDR3 reads CASSFNSGLLPSTDTQYF. In DNA, the CDR3 is TGTGCCAGCAGTTTTAATAGCGGCCTACTTCCTAGCACAGATACGCAGTATTTT.

Worth noting for this clonotype: At one boundary the junction diverges from the germline segment, which might be a read error. The CDR3 loop is CSAPAGTGNLPLHF. Written as DNA, the CDR3 is TGCAGTGCGCCTGCGGGGACAGGGAATTTACCCCTCCACTTT. The chain recombines TRBV20-1 with TRBJ1-6, with 9 bases matching TRBD1. CDR3 length equals 14 residues. CDR1 DFQATT and CDR2 SNEGSKA come from the germline V gene (reference sequence).

The chain employs TRBV29-1 and TRBJ1-2; 7 bases align to TRBD1. V lost 1 base and J lost 2; bases outside the gene matches: 13. In germline, CDR1 is SQVTM, CDR2 ANQGSEA. This CDR3 comprises 17 residues. CDR3 sequence: CSVEGGQGEPLNYGYTF. The DNA for the CDR3 is TGCAGCGTTGAAGGGGGGCAGGGGGAACCACTAAACTATGGCTACACCTTC.

This clonotype appeared a single time. The chain carries TRBV20-1 and TRBJ2-7; 7 positions agree with TRBD2. Per the germline V gene, CDR1 is DFQATT and CDR2 is SNEGSKA (reference sequence). V lost 0 bases and J lost 0; bases outside the gene matches: 5. CDR3 length: 15 amino acids. As DNA, the CDR3 is TGCAGTGCTAGAGACGCAGGACTAGTCTCCTACGAGCAGTACTTC. This gives the protein CSARDAGLVSYEQYF.

The V and J genes are TRBV18 and TRBJ2-6; 8 bases fit TRBD1. Looked up from germline, CDR1 is KGHSH and CDR2 is LQKENI. The CDR3 loop spans 17 amino acids. Unmatched junction bases numbered 7, after V lost 6 bases and J lost 0 bases. The CDR3 bases are TGTGCCAGCTCCTTTGGGACAGGCAACTCTGGGGCCAACGTCCTGACTTTC. It specifies CASSFGTGNSGANVLTF. The entire variable domain, with the rest obtained from reference TRBV18 and TRBJ2-6, is as follows: NAGVMQNPRHLVRRRGQEARLRCSPMKGHSHVYWYRQLPEEGLKFMVYLQKENIIDESGMPKERFSAEFPKEGPSILRIQQVVRGDSAAYFCASSFGTGNSGANVLTFGAGSRLTVL.

This clonotype was recorded a few times. This rearrangement joins TRBV4-3 to TRBJ2-5; D ambiguous. This CDR3 comprises 16 residues. Germline values: CDR1 LGHNA, CDR2 YSLEER. The ends were cut back, 0 bases at V and 4 bases at J, with 15 bases in the middle. The chain's CDR3 is CASSQDASATGETQYF. The CDR3 nucleotides are TGCGCCAGCAGCCAAGATGCCTCAGCGACGGGAGAGACCCAGTACTTC.

The chain combines TRBV13 with TRBJ2-5; 7 bases map to TRBD2. Trimming at V came to 3 bases and at J to 3 bases, leaving 7 bases not matched to a gene. Per germline, CDR1 PRHDT and CDR2 FYEKMQ (reference sequence). The CDR3 spans 15 residues. The CDR3 DNA reads TGTGCCAGCAGCTTGAGGGGACTATACAAAGAGACCCAGTACTTC. It yields the protein CASSLRGLYKETQYF. Looking up the rest from reference TRBV13 and TRBJ2-5 gives the full variable domain: AAGVIQSPRHLIKEKRETATLKCYPIPRHDTVYWYQQGPGQDPQFLISFYEKMQSDKGSIPDRFSAQQFSDYHSELNMSSLELGDSALYFCASSLRGLYKETQYFGPGTRLLVL.

This clonotype was observed once. This chain uses TRBV11-2 with TRBJ2-1; possible D gene TRBD2, 6 bases. The length of the CDR3 is 16 residues. V shed 3 bases and J shed 0 bases, with 12 bases lying between them. Germline CDR1 is SGHAT and CDR2 is FQNNGV. The CDR3 reads CASSFWEASSYNEQFF. CDR3 sequence (DNA): TGTGCCAGCAGCTTTTGGGAGGCTAGCTCCTACAATGAGCAGTTCTTC.

J is TRBJ2-3 and V is TRBV7-2, with D perhaps matching TRBD1 (6 bases). The germline V and J ends were trimmed by 6 bases and 1 base, with 11 bases remaining between them. The CDR3 has 14 residues. Germline assignment: CDR1 SGHTA and CDR2 FQGNSA. The CDR3 region has the DNA TGTGCCAGCAGTCTTTGGACAGGCACAGATACGCAGTATTTT. Translated, it gives CASSLWTGTDTQYF.

Turning to this clonotype: At one of its ends the junction is not consistent with the germline gene, which may arise from a read error. This sequence joins TRBV29-1 and TRBJ1-4, with a weak D call TRBD1 (6 bases). The CDR3 is made up of 13 amino acids. Germline V gene data show CDR1 as SQVTM and CDR2 as ANQGSEA. The chain's CDR3 is CSALQGTSEKRFF. In DNA, the CDR3 is TGCAGCGCCCTACAGGGAACGAGTGAAAAACGGTTTTTT.

A remark on this clonotype: At one end, the junction sequence differs from germline, possibly due to a read error. CDR3 sequence reads: CVSSQSSNQPQHF. The CDR3 DNA is TGTGTCAGCAGCCAGAGTAGCAATCAGCCCCAGCATTTT. This chain uses TRBV4-2 with TRBJ1-5; the D is unclear. The germline gives CDR1 LGHNA, CDR2 YNFKEQ. The CDR3 sequence is 13 residues long.

This clonotype has just a few counts. The chain is built from TRBV7-9 and TRBJ2-3; no clear D gene. The germline V gene encodes CDR1 SEHNR and CDR2 FQNEAQ (reference sequence). V dropped 6 bases and J dropped 0 bases, with 16 bases sitting between them. This CDR3 region has 16 residues. The CDR3 loop is CASSPRWGTSTDTQYF. DNA of the CDR3: TGTGCCAGCAGTCCGCGTTGGGGTACTAGCACAGATACGCAGTATTTT.

The genes are TRBV7-2 and TRBJ2-1; D possibly corresponds to TRBD1 (5 bases). CDR1 and CDR2 (germline): SGHTA, FQGNSA. Trimming stripped 6 bases from V and 3 bases from J, with 15 bases between. The CDR3 is made up of 15 amino acids. CDR3 amino acids: CASSWSRGGYNEQFF. The CDR3 bases are TGTGCCAGCAGTTGGTCTAGGGGCGGCTACAATGAGCAGTTCTTC. Drawing the rest from reference TRBV7-2 and TRBJ2-1, the complete variable domain is GAGVSQSPSNKVTEKGKDVELRCDPISGHTALYWYRQSLGQGLEFLIYFQGNSAPDKSGLPSDRFSAERTGGSVSTLTIQRTQQEDSAVYLCASSWSRGGYNEQFFGPGTRLTVL.

Comment on this clonotype: This may stem from a read error, because a much larger clone lies one nucleotide away. The rearrangement joins TRBV12-3 or TRBV12-4 to TRBJ1-2; D might be TRBD1 (6 bases). This CDR3 has 11 residues. V lost 7 bases, J lost 7 bases, and 10 bases lay in between. DNA for the CDR3: TGTGCCAGCACCTGCAGGGGTGGCTACACCTTC. As protein: CASTCRGGYTF.

The chain recombines TRBV4-2 with TRBJ1-2; 7 nucleotides line up with TRBD1. CDR3 length: 16 amino acids. Germline CDR1 is LGHNA and CDR2 is YNFKEQ. V was clipped by 0 bases and J by 8 bases; unmatched bases: 12. The CDR3 loop reads CASSQDWRQGNWGYTF. In nucleotides, the CDR3 is TGTGCCAGCAGCCAAGATTGGCGACAGGGAAATTGGGGCTACACCTTC.